The 8 T cell receptor beta chains presented below share a single source sample, sequenced in a study of T cells in Graves' hyperthyroidism and ophthalmopathy. TCR beta CDR3 sequences were amplified from RNA transcripts. First-round RT-PCR with HTBI primers amplified the TCR CDR3 region. TCRdb fed the multiplex PCR reads into MiXCR, producing one record per CDR3 protein. This sample carries about 290,000 distinct CDR3 sequences, about 14% of them seen once, and the ten largest clones take almost 8%. The sample comprised blood. These receptors were taken from a woman between 25 and 40 years old with Graves' hyperthyroidism that later progressed to Graves' ophthalmopathy.

This clonotype has a count of ten or more. The rearrangement joins TRBV9 to TRBJ2-1; no definite D call. V was trimmed by 4 bases and J by 0 bases, leaving 17 bases between them. The CDR3 spans 17 residues. Per the germline V gene, CDR1 is SGDLS and CDR2 is YYNGEE. The CDR3 region has the DNA TGTGCCAGCAGCCCGACCTCGGCGGCCAGCTCCTACAATGAGCAGTTCTTC. This codes for CASSPTSAASSYNEQFF. The full variable domain, rest sourced from reference TRBV9 and TRBJ2-1, is DSGVTQTPKHLITATGQRVTLRCSPRSGDLSVYWYQQSLDQGLQFLIQYYNGEERAKGNILERFSAQQFPDLHSELNLSSLELGDSALYFCASSPTSAASSYNEQFFGPGTRLTVL.

This clonotype was recorded many times. The chain uses TRBV6-1 and TRBJ1-1; 7 bases match TRBD1. V lost 10 bases, J lost 1 base, and 6 bases stayed unmatched. The CDR3 has 13 amino acids. The germline gives CDR1 MNHNS, CDR2 SASEGT. In nucleotides, the CDR3 is TGTGCCACCTCCCAGGGGGGGAACACTGAAGCTTTCTTT. This gives the protein CATSQGGNTEAFF.

This chain uses TRBV20-1 with TRBJ2-7; 10 bases fit TRBD1. Germline CDR1 reads DFQATT; CDR2 reads SNEGSKA (reference sequence). The J segment lost 5 bases and the V segment lost 6 bases, leaving 7 bases of the junction unmatched. This CDR3 contains 13 residues. This CDR3 reads CSALTGGFHEQYF. The DNA of the CDR3 is TGCAGTGCGCTGACAGGGGGCTTCCACGAGCAGTACTTC.

This clonotype was recorded many times. This rearrangement joins TRBV9 to TRBJ2-3; 7 bases align to TRBD2. After removal of 3 bases from V and 0 bases from J, the junction contained 7 bases not matched to a gene. Looked up from germline, CDR1 is SGDLS and CDR2 is YYNGEE. CDR3 length: 16 residues. This CDR3 reads CASSGQAGYSTDTQYF. The CDR3 DNA follows: TGTGCCAGCAGCGGCCAAGCGGGGTATAGCACAGATACGCAGTATTTT.

This clonotype has at least ten counts. The CDR3, as DNA: TGCAGTGCTTCGGGGGTGGGGTCCTCTGGAAACACCATATATTTT. Its translation: CSASGVGSSGNTIYF. The V call is TRBV20-1, the J call TRBJ1-3; possibly TRBD1 for D (5 bases). CDR3 length: 15 residues. Trimming pared 5 bases from V and 0 bases from J, leaving 14 bases between. Germline V lookup: CDR1 DFQATT, CDR2 SNEGSKA (reference sequence).

This clonotype was recorded a few times. The chain carries TRBV7-9 and TRBJ1-4, with 10 bases identical to TRBD1. Trimming removed 5 bases from V and 7 bases from J; junction bases left unmatched: 10. This CDR3 contains 16 residues. CDR1 is SEHNR and CDR2 is FQNEAQ in the germline V gene (reference sequence). In nucleotides, the CDR3 is TGTGCCAGCAGCACTAGCGACAGGGGGCTTAGTGAAAAACTGTTTTTT. This translates into CASSTSDRGLSEKLFF. The full variable domain, completed using reference TRBV7-9 and TRBJ1-4, is DTGVSQNPRHKITKRGQNVTFRCDPISEHNRLYWYRQTLGQGPEFLTYFQNEAQLEKSRLLSDRFSAERPKGSFSTLEIQRTEQGDSAMYLCASSTSDRGLSEKLFFGSGTQLSVL.

Only a few counts were recorded for this clonotype. V usage is TRBV5-1 and J usage is TRBJ2-7; 9 nucleotides match TRBD1. J gave up 1 base and V 0 bases, and 11 bases lay outside the gene matches. This CDR3 spans 18 amino acids. Per germline, CDR1 SGHRS and CDR2 YFSETQ. CDR3 sequence reads: CASSLVAITGGSSYEQYF. CDR3 bases: TGCGCCAGCAGCTTGGTAGCCATAACAGGGGGCTCGTCCTACGAGCAGTACTTC.

This clonotype turned up a few times. The rearrangement links TRBV27 to TRBJ2-3; TRBD2 matches 8 bases. This CDR3 region has 18 residues. Trimming removed 0 bases from V and 3 bases from J; junction bases left unmatched: 11. The V gene's germline CDR1 is MNHEY and CDR2 SMNVEV (reference sequence). CDR3 DNA: TGTGCCAGCAGTTTATCGGGACTAGGATGGGAGGGGACAGATACGCAGTATTTT. It specifies CASSLSGLGWEGTDTQYF.